This is a list of T cell receptor beta chains from one sample in a study of shared clonotypes between healthy human individuals. The assay was immunoSEQ multiplex PCR, and TCRdb's table has in-frame clones only and misses some. The sample holds a few million clones, around nine tenths seen once. Source material: naive CD4+ T cells sorted from blood. The receptors come from a man between 18 and 35 years old in good health. Both conserved end residues are part of each CDR3. The order of the fields is clone size, V gene, D gene, J gene, CDR3 protein, CDR3 DNA. D genes are given only for firm matches. Clone size is given for some rows only: seen once, a few or many times, or a class if the clone is expanded.

NA	TRBV11-2	TRBD2	TRBJ2-3	CASSLIGTSGTSTDTQYF	TGTGCCAGCAGCTTAATAGGGACTAGCGGGACTAGCACAGATACGCAGTATTTT
NA	TRBV30	TRBD1	TRBJ1-4	CAWSSRGQGNEKLFF	TGTGCCTGGAGTTCCCGCGGACAGGGGAATGAAAAACTGTTTTTT
NA	TRBV18	NA	TRBJ2-7	CASSPLPGINEQYF	TGTGCCAGCTCACCACTACCCGGGATCAACGAGCAGTACTTC
NA	TRBV7-3	NA	TRBJ2-2	CASSPTPGAGELFF	TGTGCCAGCAGCCCAACCCCGGGAGCCGGGGAGCTGTTTTTT
NA	TRBV21-1	NA	TRBJ1-5	CARPNRELSNQPQHF	TGTGCCAGACCCAACAGGGAACTTAGCAATCAGCCCCAGCATTTT
NA	TRBV5-4	NA	TRBJ2-6	CASSWETGSGANVLTF	TGTGCCAGCAGCTGGGAAACAGGCTCTGGGGCCAACGTCCTGACTTTC
NA	TRBV6-6	TRBD2	TRBJ2-6	CASKSGSAGANVLTF	TGTGCCAGCAAGAGCGGGAGTGCTGGGGCCAACGTCCTGACTTTC
NA	TRBV10-3	NA	TRBJ2-7	CAISRGPSPTYEQYF	TGTGCCATCAGCCGGGGGCCTTCTCCCACCTACGAGCAGTACTTC
NA	TRBV5-1	TRBD2	TRBJ2-7	CASSLGLAGGPDEQYF	TGCGCCAGCAGCTTGGGACTAGCGGGAGGGCCGGACGAGCAGTACTTC
NA	TRBV6-5	NA	TRBJ1-2	CASIRDYGYTF	TGTGCCAGCATCAGGGACTATGGCTACACCTTC
once	TRBV7-2	NA	TRBJ1-5	CASSSGTLSNQPQHF	TGTGCCAGCAGCTCCGGGACTCTTAGCAATCAGCCCCAGCATTTT
NA	TRBV7-2	NA	TRBJ1-5	CASSPQGTANQPQHF	TGTGCCAGCAGCCCGCAAGGGACGGCAAATCAGCCCCAGCATTTT
NA	TRBV10-3	NA	TRBJ1-4	CATTGGNEKLFF	TGTGCCACTACTGGCGGTAATGAAAAACTGTTTTTT
NA	TRBV10-3	NA	TRBJ2-2	CAISDSGKSGELFF	TGTGCCATCAGTGACTCGGGGAAAAGCGGGGAGCTGTTTTTT
NA	TRBV21-1	NA	TRBJ1-6	CASSKGVKGGWLNNSPLHF	TGTGCCAGCAGCAAAGGGGTGAAGGGAGGATGGTTGAATAATTCACCCCTCCACTTT